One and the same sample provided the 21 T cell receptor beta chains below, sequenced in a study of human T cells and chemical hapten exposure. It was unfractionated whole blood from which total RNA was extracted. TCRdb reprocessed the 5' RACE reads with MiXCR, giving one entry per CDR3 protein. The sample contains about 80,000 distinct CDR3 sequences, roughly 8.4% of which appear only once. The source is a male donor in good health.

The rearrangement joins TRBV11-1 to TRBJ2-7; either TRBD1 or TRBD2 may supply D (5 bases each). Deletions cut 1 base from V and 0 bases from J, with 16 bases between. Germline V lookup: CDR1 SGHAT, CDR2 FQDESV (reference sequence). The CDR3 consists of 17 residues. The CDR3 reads CASSLDRGPAGSYEQYF. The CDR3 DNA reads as TGTGCCAGCAGCTTAGATAGGGGTCCGGCGGGCTCCTACGAGCAGTACTTC.

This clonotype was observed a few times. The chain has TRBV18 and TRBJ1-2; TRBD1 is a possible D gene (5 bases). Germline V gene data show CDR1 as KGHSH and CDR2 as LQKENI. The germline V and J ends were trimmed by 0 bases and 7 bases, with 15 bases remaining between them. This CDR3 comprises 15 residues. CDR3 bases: TGTGCCAGCTCACCACCCGTAAGAACGGGGGGTGGCTACACCTTC. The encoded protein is CASSPPVRTGGGYTF.

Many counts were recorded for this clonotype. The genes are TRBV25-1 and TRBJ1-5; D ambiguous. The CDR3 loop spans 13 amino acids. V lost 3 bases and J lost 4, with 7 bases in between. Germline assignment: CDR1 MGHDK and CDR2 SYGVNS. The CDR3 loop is CASSDSENQPQHF. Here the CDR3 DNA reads TGTGCCAGCAGTGATTCGGAAAATCAGCCCCAGCATTTT.

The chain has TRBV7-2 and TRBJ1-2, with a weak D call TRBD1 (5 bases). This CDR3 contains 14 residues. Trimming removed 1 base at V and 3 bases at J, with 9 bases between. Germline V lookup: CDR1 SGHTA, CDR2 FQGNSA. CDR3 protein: CASSLGGFHYGYTF. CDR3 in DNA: TGTGCCAGCAGCTTAGGGGGGTTCCACTATGGCTACACCTTC.

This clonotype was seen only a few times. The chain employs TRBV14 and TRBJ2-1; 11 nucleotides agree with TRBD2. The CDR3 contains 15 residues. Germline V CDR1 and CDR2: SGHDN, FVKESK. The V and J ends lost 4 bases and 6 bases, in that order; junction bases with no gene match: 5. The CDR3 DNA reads TGTGCCAGCAGCCGCTTAGCGGGGGGGCGCAATGAGCAGTTCTTC. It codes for CASSRLAGGRNEQFF.

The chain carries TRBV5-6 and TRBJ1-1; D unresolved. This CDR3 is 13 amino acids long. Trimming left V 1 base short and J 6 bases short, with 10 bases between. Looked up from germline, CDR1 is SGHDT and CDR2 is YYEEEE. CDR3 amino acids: CASSLRWRAEAFF. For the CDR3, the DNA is TGTGCCAGCAGCTTGCGGTGGAGAGCTGAAGCTTTCTTT.

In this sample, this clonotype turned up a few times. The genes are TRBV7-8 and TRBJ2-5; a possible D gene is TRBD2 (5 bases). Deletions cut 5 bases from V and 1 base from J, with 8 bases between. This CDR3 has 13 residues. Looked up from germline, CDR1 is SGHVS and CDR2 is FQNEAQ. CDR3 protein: CASSILGQETQYF. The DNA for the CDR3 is TGTGCCAGCAGCATACTAGGCCAAGAGACCCAGTACTTC.

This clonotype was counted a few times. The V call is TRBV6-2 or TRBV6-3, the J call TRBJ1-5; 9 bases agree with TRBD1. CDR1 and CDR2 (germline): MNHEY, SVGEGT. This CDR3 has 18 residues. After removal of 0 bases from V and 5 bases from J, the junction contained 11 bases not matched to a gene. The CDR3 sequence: CASSYSSTGGIGYQPQHF. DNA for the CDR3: TGTGCCAGCAGTTACTCGAGCACAGGGGGCATAGGGTATCAGCCCCAGCATTTT.

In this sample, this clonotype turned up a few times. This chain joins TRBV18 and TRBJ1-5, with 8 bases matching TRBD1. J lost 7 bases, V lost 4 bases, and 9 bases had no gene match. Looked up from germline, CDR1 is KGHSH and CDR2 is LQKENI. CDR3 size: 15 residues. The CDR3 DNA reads TGTGCCAGCTCACGGACAGGGATTATCGGGCAGCCCCAGCATTTT. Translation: CASSRTGIIGQPQHF.

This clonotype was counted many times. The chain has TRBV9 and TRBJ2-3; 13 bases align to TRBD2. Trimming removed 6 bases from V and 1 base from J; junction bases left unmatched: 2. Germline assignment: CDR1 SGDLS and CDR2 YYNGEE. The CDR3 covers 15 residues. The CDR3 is CASTGTSGGTDTQYF. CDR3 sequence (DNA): TGTGCCAGCACGGGGACTAGCGGGGGCACAGATACGCAGTATTTT.

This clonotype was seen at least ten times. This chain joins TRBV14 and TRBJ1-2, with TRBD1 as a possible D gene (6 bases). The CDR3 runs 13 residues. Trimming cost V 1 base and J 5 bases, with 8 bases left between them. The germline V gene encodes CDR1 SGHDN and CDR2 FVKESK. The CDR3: CASSQGQGYGYTF. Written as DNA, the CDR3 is TGTGCCAGCAGCCAAGGTCAGGGGTATGGCTACACCTTC.

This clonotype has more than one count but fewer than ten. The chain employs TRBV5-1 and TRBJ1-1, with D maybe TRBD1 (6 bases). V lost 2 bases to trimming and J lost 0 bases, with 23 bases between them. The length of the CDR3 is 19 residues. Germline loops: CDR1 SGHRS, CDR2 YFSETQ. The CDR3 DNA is TGCGCCAGCAGCTTCAGGGGAAGTGGTGGGCCGGCCATGAACACTGAAGCTTTCTTT. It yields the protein CASSFRGSGGPAMNTEAFF.

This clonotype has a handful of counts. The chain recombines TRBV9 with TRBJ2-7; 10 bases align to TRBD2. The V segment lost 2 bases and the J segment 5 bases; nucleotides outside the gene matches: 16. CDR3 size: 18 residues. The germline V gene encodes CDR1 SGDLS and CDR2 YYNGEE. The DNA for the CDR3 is TGTGCCAGCAGCGTTTCGGGGCAGCTTTTGGGACTAGCGAACGAGCAGTACTTC. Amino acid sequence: CASSVSGQLLGLANEQYF.

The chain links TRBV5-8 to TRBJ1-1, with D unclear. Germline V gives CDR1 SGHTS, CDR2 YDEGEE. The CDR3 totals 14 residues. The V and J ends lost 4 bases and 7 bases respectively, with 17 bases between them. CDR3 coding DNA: TGTGCCAGCAGCGGTCAGGACGCTTCCGGTGAAGCTTTCTTT. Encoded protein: CASSGQDASGEAFF.

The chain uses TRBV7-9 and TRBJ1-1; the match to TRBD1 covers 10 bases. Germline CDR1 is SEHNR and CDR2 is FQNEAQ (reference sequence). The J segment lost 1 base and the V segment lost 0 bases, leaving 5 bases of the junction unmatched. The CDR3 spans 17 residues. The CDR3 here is CASSLAVGQGKNTEAFF. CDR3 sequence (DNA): TGTGCCAGCAGCTTAGCGGTGGGACAGGGGAAGAACACTGAAGCTTTCTTT. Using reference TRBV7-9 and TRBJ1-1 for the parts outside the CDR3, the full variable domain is DTGVSQNPRHKITKRGQNVTFRCDPISEHNRLYWYRQTLGQGPEFLTYFQNEAQLEKSRLLSDRFSAERPKGSFSTLEIQRTEQGDSAMYLCASSLAVGQGKNTEAFFGQGTRLTVV.

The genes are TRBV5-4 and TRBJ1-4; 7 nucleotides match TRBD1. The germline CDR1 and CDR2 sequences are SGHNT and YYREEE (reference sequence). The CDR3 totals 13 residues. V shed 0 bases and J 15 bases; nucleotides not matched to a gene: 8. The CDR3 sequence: CASSLGQGSRLFF. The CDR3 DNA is TGTGCCAGCAGCTTGGGACAGGGTAGTCGGTTGTTTTTT.

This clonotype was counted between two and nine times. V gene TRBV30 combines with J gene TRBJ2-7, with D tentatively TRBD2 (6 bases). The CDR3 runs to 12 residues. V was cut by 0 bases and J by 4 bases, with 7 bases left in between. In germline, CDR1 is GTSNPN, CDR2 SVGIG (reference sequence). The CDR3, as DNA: TGTGCCTGGAGTGTAGGAGGGTACGAGCAGTACTTC. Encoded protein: CAWSVGGYEQYF.

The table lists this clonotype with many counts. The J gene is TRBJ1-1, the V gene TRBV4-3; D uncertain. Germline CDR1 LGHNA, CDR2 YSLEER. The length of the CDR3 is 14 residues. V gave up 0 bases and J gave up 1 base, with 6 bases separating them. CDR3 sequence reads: CASSQDRTNTEAFF. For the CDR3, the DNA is TGCGCCAGCAGCCAAGACAGGACGAACACTGAAGCTTTCTTT.

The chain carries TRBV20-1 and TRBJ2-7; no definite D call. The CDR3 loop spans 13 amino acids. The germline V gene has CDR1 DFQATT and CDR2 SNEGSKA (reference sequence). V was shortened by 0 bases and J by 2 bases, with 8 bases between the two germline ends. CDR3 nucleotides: TGCAGTGCTAGAGATCCACCGACCTACGAGCAGTACTTC. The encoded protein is CSARDPPTYEQYF.

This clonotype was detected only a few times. The CDR3, as DNA: TGCAGCGTTGATTTGGGGGGAGAAAAACTGTTTTTT. This translates into CSVDLGGEKLFF. The chain uses TRBV29-1 and TRBJ1-4; maybe TRBD1 (5 bases). The germline CDR1 and CDR2 sequences are SQVTM and ANQGSEA. V lost 3 bases to trimming and J lost 8 bases, with 10 bases between them. The CDR3 has 12 amino acids. Looking up the rest from reference TRBV29-1 and TRBJ1-4 gives the full variable domain: SAVISQKPSRDICQRGTSLTIQCQVDSQVTMMFWYRQQPGQSLTLIATANQGSEATYESGFVIDKFPISRPNLTFSTLTVSNMSPEDSSIYLCSVDLGGEKLFFGSGTQLSVL.

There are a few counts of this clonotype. CDR3 sequence reads: CASSPRGRVTGELFF. The DNA for the CDR3 is TGTGCCAGCAGTCCCAGGGGACGGGTCACCGGGGAGCTGTTTTTT. The chain carries TRBV12-3 or TRBV12-4 and TRBJ2-2; D is possibly TRBD1 (6 bases). The CDR3 runs to 15 residues. V was cut by 5 bases and J by 4 bases, with 14 bases left in between.